The present T cell receptor (beta chain) was sequenced within a study of PD-L1 blockade in urothelial cancer. Study-level information: Prior chemotherapy ranged from 0 to 3 regimens per patient. Blood gave a median approximately 150,000 T cells. Study results and limitations: Patients with below-median pretreatment blood clonality survived longer.

Assay: immunoSEQ multiplex PCR; the TCRdb copy retains only in-frame clones and omits some. The sample records 130,000 or so clones, approximately 84% being singletons. Time point reported: pretreatment peripheral blood. The V segment lost 10 bases and the J segment 0 bases; nucleotides outside the gene matches: 9. The CDR3 runs 14 residues. Per germline, CDR1 MNHNS and CDR2 SASEGT. This clone was observed a few times. Its antigen remains unidentified. This TCR came from a man aged 45-65 years with urothelial cancer. The source was PBMCs, collected around atezolizumab (anti-PD-L1) treatment. The rearrangement links TRBV6-1 to TRBJ2-7; 7 bases align to TRBD2. The CDR3 DNA follows: TGTGCCACCACCCTAGCGGAGTACTCCTACGAGCAGTACTTC. This encodes CATTLAEYSYEQYF.